A selection of T cell receptor beta chains follows, all from one sample in a study of cytomegalovirus exposure and HLA in healthy donors. Clones were sequenced by immunoSEQ multiplex PCR, and TCRdb holds only the in-frame ones, with some missing. This table holds roughly 190,000 clones, 70% to 75% found once. The material sequenced was PBMCs. These receptors originate from a man aged 25-45 years in good health and CMV-seropositive. Both conserved end residues are part of each CDR3. Fields, in order: J gene, V gene, CDR3 protein.

TRBJ2-7,TRBV9,CASSDHLAGGSHEQYF
TRBJ2-6,TRBV19,CASSLPVGSGANVLTF
TRBJ1-1,TRBV30,CAWSVAGRQNTEAFF
TRBJ1-1,TRBV30,CAWRATGGATEAFF
TRBJ1-3,TRBV18,CASSPRLAASSGNTIYF
TRBJ2-1,TRBV27,CASSLFARTSWTSGSNEQFF
TRBJ2-7,TRBV5-1,CASRSTGREQYF
TRBJ1-3,TRBV18,CASSPDRQGFSTIYF
TRBJ2-1,TRBV12-5,CASFRGSYNEQFF
TRBJ2-3,TRBV5-1,CASSLGGRGPPTDTQYF
TRBJ2-7,TRBV6-1,CASKTGTASYEQYF
TRBJ2-3,TRBV11-3,CASSFETDTQYF
TRBJ1-1,TRBV7-2,CASIRAGNTEAFF
TRBJ2-7,TRBV7-8,CASSRTSGTYEQYF
TRBJ2-3,TRBV15,CATSRVLGQGADTQYF
TRBJ2-7,TRBV7-9,CSSSPPTGTSGRSYEQYF
TRBJ2-3,TRBV25-1,CASSGTSTDTQYF
TRBJ1-1,TRBV6-1,CASSVTGQMNTEAFF
TRBJ1-5,TRBV21-1,CASSKFKQPQHF
TRBJ2-1,TRBV6-5,CASKGASSYNEQFF
TRBJ1-4,TRBV27,CASSLGARGREKLFF
TRBJ1-2,TRBV6-1,CASRAGTAVNYGYTF
TRBJ2-7,TRBV7-2,CASTLGQGASEQYF
TRBJ2-7,TRBV27,CASRSTGGQSSYEQYF
TRBJ1-2,TRBV18,CASSPVQGDGYTF
TRBJ2-3,TRBV9,CASSVGNSVASGGSTDTQYF
TRBJ2-7,TRBV7-9,CSSSFGMYEQYF